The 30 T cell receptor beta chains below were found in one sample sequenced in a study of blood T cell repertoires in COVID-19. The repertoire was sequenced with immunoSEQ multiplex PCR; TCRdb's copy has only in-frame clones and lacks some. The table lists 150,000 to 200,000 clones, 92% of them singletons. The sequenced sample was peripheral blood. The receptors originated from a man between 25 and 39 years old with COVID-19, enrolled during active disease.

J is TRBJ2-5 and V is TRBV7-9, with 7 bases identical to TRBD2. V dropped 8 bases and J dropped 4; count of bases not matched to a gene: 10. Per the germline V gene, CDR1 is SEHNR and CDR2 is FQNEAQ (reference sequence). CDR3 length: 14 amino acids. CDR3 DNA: TGTGCCAGCGTCCGAGGCGTAGCGGGAGAGACCCAGTACTTC. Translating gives CASVRGVAGETQYF.

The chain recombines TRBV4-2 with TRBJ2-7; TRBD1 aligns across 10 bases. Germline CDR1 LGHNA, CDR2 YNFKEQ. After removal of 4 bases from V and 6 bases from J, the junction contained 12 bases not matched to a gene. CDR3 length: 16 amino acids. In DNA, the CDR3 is TGTGCCAGCAGCCCGGGACAGGGGACGGTGCTCGTCGAGCAGTACTTC. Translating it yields CASSPGQGTVLVEQYF.

In DNA, the CDR3 is TGTGCCAGCAGTCCGCGCACCTACGGCTCCTACGAGCAGTACTTC. Residues: CASSPRTYGSYEQYF. V usage is TRBV27 and J usage is TRBJ2-7; D uncertain. Germline V gene data show CDR1 as MNHEY and CDR2 as SMNVEV (reference sequence). This CDR3 contains 15 residues. Trimming removed 5 bases from V and 0 bases from J, with 14 bases in between.

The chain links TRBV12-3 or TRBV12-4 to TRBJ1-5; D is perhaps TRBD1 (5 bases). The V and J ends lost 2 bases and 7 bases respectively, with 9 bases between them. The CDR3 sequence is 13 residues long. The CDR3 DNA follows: TGTGCCAGCAGTTTACGCGGGGGACAGCCCCAGCATTTT. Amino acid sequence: CASSLRGGQPQHF.

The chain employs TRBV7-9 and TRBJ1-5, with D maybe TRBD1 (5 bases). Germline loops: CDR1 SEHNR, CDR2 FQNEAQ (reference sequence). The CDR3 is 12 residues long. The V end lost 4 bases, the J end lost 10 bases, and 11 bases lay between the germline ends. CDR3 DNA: TGTGCCAGCAGCTCCGGCGGGGGACCCCAGCATTTT. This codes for CASSSGGGPQHF. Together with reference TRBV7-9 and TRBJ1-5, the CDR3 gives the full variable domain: DTGVSQNPRHKITKRGQNVTFRCDPISEHNRLYWYRQTLGQGPEFLTYFQNEAQLEKSRLLSDRFSAERPKGSFSTLEIQRTEQGDSAMYLCASSSGGGPQHFGDGTRLSIL.

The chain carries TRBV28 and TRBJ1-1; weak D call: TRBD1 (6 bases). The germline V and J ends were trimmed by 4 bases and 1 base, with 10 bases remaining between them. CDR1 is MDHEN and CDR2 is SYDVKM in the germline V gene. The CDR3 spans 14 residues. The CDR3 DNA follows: TGTGCCAGCAGTTCGCCGGGACAGAACACTGAAGCTTTCTTT. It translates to CASSSPGQNTEAFF.

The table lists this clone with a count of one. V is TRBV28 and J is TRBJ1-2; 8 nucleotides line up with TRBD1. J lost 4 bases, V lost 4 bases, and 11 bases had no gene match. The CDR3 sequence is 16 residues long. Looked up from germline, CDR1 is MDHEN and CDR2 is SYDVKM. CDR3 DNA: TGTGCCAGCAGTTCCCCCCGCAGGGGGCGCATCTATGGCTACACCTTC. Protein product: CASSSPRRGRIYGYTF.

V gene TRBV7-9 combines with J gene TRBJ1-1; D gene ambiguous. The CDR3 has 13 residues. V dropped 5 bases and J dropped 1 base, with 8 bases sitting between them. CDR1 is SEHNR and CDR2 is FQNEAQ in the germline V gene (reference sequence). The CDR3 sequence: CASSPPGNTEAFF. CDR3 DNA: TGTGCCAGCAGCCCGCCAGGGAACACTGAAGCTTTCTTT.

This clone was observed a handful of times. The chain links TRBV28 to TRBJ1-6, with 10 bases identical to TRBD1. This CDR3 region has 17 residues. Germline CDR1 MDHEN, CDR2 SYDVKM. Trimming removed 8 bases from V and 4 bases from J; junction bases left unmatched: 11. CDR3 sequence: CASWDRGFGAYNSPLHF. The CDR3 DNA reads TGTGCCAGCTGGGACAGGGGTTTTGGGGCATATAATTCACCCCTCCACTTT.

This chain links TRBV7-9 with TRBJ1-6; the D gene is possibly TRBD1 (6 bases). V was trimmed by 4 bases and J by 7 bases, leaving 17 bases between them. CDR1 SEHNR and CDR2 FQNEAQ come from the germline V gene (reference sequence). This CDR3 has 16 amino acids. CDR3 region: CASSSLRGTSNSPLHF. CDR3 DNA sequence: TGTGCCAGCAGCTCGTTAAGGGGGACCTCGAATTCACCCCTCCACTTT.

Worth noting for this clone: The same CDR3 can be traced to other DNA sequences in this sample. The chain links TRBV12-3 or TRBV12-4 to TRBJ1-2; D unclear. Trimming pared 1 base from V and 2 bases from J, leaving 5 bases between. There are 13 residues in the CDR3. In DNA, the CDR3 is TGTGCCAGCAGTTTAGACAGAAACTATGGCTACACCTTC. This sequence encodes CASSLDRNYGYTF.

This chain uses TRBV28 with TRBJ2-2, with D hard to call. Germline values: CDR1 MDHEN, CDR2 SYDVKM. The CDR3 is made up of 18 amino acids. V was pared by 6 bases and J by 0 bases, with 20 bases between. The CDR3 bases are TGTGCCAGCAGCAAGAGCTATTACAGAGACCCGAACACCGGGGAGCTGTTTTTT. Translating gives CASSKSYYRDPNTGELFF. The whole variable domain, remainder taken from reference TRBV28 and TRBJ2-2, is DVKVTQSSRYLVKRTGEKVFLECVQDMDHENMFWYRQDPGLGLRLIYFSYDVKMKEKGDIPEGYSVSREKKERFSLILESASTNQTSMYLCASSKSYYRDPNTGELFFGEGSRLTVL.

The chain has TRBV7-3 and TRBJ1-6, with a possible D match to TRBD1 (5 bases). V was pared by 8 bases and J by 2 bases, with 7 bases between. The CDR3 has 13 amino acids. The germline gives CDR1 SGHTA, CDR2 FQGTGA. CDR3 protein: CASQGTYNSPLHF. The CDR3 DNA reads TGTGCCAGCCAGGGAACCTATAATTCACCCCTCCACTTT.

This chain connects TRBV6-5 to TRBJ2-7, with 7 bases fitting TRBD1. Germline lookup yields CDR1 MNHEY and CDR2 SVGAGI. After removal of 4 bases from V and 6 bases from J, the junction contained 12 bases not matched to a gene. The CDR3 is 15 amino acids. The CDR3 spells CASSLTGLMVFEQYF. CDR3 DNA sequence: TGTGCCAGCAGTTTGACAGGGCTAATGGTCTTCGAGCAGTACTTC.

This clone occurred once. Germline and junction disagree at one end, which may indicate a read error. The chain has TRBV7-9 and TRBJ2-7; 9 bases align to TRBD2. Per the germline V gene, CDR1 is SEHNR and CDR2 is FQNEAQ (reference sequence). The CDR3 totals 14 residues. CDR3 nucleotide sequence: TGTGTCAGCAGCTCCCTAGCGGGACCCTACGAGCAGTACTTC. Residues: CVSSSLAGPYEQYF.

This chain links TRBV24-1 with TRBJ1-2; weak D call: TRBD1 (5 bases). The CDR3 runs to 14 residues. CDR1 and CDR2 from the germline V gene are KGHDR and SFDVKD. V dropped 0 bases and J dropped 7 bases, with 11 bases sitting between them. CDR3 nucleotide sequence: TGTGCCACCAGTGATTTGCAGGGTTCGAGTGGCTACACCTTC. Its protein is CATSDLQGSSGYTF.

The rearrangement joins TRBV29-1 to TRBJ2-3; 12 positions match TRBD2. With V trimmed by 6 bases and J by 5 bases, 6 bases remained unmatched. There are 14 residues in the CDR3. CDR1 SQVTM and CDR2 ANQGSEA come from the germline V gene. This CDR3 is CSVARLAGEDTQYF. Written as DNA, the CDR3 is TGCAGCGTCGCGAGACTAGCGGGGGAAGATACGCAGTATTTT.

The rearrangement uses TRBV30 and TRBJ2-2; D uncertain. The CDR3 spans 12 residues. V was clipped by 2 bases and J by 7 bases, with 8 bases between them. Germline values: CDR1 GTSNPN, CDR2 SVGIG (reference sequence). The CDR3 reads CAWSPRFGELFF. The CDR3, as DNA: TGTGCCTGGAGTCCCCGTTTCGGGGAGCTGTTTTTT.

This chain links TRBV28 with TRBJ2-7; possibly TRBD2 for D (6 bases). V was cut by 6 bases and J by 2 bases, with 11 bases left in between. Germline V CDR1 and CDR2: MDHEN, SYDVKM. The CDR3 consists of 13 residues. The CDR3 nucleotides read TGTGCCAGCAGCGGGAGTAGCCCCTACGAGCAGTACTTC. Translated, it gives CASSGSSPYEQYF.

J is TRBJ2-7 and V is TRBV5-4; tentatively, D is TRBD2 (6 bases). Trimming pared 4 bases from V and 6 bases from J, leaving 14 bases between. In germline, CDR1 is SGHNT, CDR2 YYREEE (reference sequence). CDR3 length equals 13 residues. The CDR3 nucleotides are TGTGCCAGCAGCCGGGACTTTACGGGCGAGCAGTACTTC. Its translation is CASSRDFTGEQYF.

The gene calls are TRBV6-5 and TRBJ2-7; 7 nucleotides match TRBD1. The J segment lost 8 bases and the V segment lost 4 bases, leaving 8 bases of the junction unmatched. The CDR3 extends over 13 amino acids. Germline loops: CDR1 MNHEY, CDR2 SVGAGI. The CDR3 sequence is CASSSADRAQQYF. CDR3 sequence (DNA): TGTGCCAGCAGTTCAGCCGACAGGGCGCAGCAGTACTTC.

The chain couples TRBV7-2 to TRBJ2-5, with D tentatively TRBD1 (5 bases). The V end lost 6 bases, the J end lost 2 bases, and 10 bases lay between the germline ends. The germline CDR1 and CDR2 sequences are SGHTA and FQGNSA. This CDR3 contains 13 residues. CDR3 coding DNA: TGTGCCAGCAGATGGGCAGGGCAAGAGACCCAGTACTTC. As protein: CASRWAGQETQYF. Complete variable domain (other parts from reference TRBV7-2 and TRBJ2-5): GAGVSQSPSNKVTEKGKDVELRCDPISGHTALYWYRQSLGQGLEFLIYFQGNSAPDKSGLPSDRFSAERTGGSVSTLTIQRTQQEDSAVYLCASRWAGQETQYFGPGTRLLVL.

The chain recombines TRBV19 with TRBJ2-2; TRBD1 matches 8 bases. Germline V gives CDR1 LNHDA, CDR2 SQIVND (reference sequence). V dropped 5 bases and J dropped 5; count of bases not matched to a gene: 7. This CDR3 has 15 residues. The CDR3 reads CASSSGTGQTGELFF. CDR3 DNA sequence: TGTGCCAGTAGTTCCGGGACAGGTCAGACCGGGGAGCTGTTTTTT.

In nucleotides, the CDR3 is TGTGCCAGCAGTCAAACAGGAACTCAGCCCCAGCATTTT. Residues: CASSQTGTQPQHF. V usage is TRBV6-5 and J usage is TRBJ1-5, with D perhaps matching TRBD1 (5 bases). The CDR3 is 13 residues long. Germline V gene lookup returns CDR1 MNHEY and CDR2 SVGAGI. V lost 5 bases, J lost 6 bases, and 11 bases lay in between.

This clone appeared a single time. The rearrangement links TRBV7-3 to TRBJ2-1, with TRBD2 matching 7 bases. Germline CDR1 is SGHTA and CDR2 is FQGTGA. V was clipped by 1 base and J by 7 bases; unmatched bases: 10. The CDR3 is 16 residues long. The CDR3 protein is CASSLRGLREKNEQFF. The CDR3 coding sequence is TGTGCCAGCAGCTTAAGGGGGTTGCGGGAGAAGAATGAGCAGTTCTTC.

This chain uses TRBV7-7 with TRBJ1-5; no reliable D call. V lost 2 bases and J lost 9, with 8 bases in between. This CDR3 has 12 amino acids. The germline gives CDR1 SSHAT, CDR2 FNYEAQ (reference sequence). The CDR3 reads CASSLPGRPQHF. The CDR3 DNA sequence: TGTGCCAGCAGCTTACCTGGGAGGCCCCAGCATTTT.

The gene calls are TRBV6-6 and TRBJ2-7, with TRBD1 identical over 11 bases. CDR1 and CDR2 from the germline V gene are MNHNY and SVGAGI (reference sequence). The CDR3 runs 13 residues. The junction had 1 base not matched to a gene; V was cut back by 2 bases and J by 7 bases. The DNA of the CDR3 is TGTGCCAGCAGTTACGGGACAGGGGGAGAGCAGTACTTC. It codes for CASSYGTGGEQYF.

The CDR3 is CATTGGGETQYF. The DNA of the CDR3 is TGTGCCACCACAGGGGGAGGGGAGACCCAGTACTTC. This rearrangement joins TRBV28 to TRBJ2-7; D may be TRBD1 (8 bases). The J call may be wrong; the DNA end is better matched by TRBJ2-5. Germline loops: CDR1 MDHEN, CDR2 SYDVKM. The CDR3 length is 12 residues.

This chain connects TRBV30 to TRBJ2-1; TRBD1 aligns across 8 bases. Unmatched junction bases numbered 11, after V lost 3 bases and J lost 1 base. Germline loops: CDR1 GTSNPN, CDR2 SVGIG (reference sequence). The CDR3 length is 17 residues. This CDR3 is CAWSPGRGPLSYNEQFF. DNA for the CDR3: TGTGCCTGGAGCCCCGGCAGGGGGCCCCTGTCCTACAATGAGCAGTTCTTC. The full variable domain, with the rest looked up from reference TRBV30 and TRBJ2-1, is SQTIHQWPATLVQPVGSPLSLECTVEGTSNPNLYWYRQAAGRGLQLLFYSVGIGQISSEVPQNLSASRPQDRQFILSSKKLLLSDSGFYLCAWSPGRGPLSYNEQFFGPGTRLTVL.

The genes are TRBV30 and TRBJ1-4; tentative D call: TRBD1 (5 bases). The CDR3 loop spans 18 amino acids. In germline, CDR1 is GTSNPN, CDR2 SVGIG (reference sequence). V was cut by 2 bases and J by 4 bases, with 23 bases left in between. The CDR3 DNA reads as TGTGCCTGGAGTAGGGGCCGGATGGGCGTCGGGAGTAATGAAAAACTGTTTTTT. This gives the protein CAWSRGRMGVGSNEKLFF. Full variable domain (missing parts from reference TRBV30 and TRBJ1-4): SQTIHQWPATLVQPVGSPLSLECTVEGTSNPNLYWYRQAAGRGLQLLFYSVGIGQISSEVPQNLSASRPQDRQFILSSKKLLLSDSGFYLCAWSRGRMGVGSNEKLFFGSGTQLSVL.